This TCR beta chain was profiled in a study of regulatory T cells in long-lasting Graves disease. Notes on the study in general: Owing to a sample size that was small, accuracy may have been reduced.

The time point is: newly diagnosed GD, antithyroid drugs for less than 3 months. PBMC RNA served as the TCR library source. This clonotype was recorded many times. Its cognate antigen is unknown. Relying on iRepertoire HTBI primers and Arm-PCR of CDR3 regions, the team built TCR beta libraries. Via MiXCR, TCRdb re-called the multiplex PCR reads, giving one row per CDR3 protein. The sample gives about 440,000 distinct CDR3 sequences, 15% of which show up once; 16% is in the top ten. This same sample was also part of a study on T cells in Graves' hyperthyroidism and ophthalmopathy. From that report: These patients, aged 18 to 65, had recently diagnosed hyperthyroidism lasting under 2 months. Uncontrolled infection, other autoimmune disease, pregnancy or lactation excluded patients. Before onset, ophthalmopathy was predicted by the model a median roughly six months earlier.

The sample consisted of peripheral blood mononuclear cells (PBMCs), taken at new diagnosis, from a patient treated with antithyroid drugs. The source is a woman younger than 45 with Graves disease.

The CDR3 DNA is TGTGCCAGCAGTTTGGGGGGGGCGTACTATGGCTACACCTTC. Amino acids: CASSLGGAYYGYTF. The chain uses TRBV12-3 or TRBV12-4 and TRBJ1-2; TRBD1 is a possible D gene (6 bases). Trimming took off 3 bases at V and 3 bases at J, with 11 bases between the two ends. The CDR3 is 14 amino acids.